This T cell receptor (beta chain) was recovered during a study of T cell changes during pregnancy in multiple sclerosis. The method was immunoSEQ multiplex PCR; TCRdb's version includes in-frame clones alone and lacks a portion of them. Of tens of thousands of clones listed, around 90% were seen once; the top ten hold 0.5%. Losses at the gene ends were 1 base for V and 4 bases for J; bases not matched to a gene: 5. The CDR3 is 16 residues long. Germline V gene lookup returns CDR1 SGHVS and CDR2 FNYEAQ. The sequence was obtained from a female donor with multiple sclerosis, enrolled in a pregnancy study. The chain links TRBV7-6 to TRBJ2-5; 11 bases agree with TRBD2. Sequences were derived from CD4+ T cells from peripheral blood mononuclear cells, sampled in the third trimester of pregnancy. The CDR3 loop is CASSLGLAGGGETQYF. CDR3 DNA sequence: TGTGCCAGCAGCTTAGGCCTAGCGGGGGGTGGAGAGACCCAGTACTTC. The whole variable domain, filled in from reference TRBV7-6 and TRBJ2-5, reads GAGVSQSPRYKVTKRGQDVALRCDPISGHVSLYWYRQALGQGPEFLTYFNYEAQQDKSGLPNDRFSAERPEGSISTLTIQRTEQRDSAMYRCASSLGLAGGGETQYFGPGTRLLVL.